This T cell receptor (beta chain) is from a study of cytotoxic CD8 clonotypes in ibrutinib-treated CLL. Study-wide findings and caveats: Treatment left the uncommon public clonotypes either contracted or stable in frequency. Sampling schedules were unmatched across sustained-remission and progressing patients.

TCRdb keeps only in-frame clones here, not all; method: immunoSEQ multiplex PCR. Counted here are over 120,000 clones, approximately 80% occurring once; the ten biggest clones make up 13%. CDR3 length: 17 residues. The germline V gene has CDR1 MDHEN and CDR2 SYDVKM. About this clone: What it recognizes is unknown. Mismatch with germline at one junction end may stem from a read error.

The receptor was derived from a human donor with chronic lymphocytic leukemia. Source: PBMCs, taken after 12 months of ibrutinib treatment. This chain joins TRBV28 and TRBJ2-7; unclear D gene. CDR3 protein: CASSLPHHPYRGDRRDF. For the CDR3, the DNA is TGTGCCAGCAGTTTGCCCCACCACCCCTATCGAGGAGACCGACGGGACTTC. The full variable domain, in which reference TRBV28 and TRBJ2-7 provide the parts outside the CDR3, is DVKVTQSSRYLVKRTGEKVFLECVQDMDHENMFWYRQDPGLGLRLIYFSYDVKMKEKGDIPEGYSVSREKKERFSLILESASTNQTSMYLCASSLPHHPYRGDRRDFGPGTRLTVT.